The 2 T cell receptor delta chains below all came from one sample that was sequenced in a study of gamma-delta chains in newborns, infants, children. TCRdb re-called the reads with CATT. The sample gives several thousand delta-chain clones, around 2.5% of which show up once; about 6.7% is in the top ten. The sequencing input was blood. These receptors were collected from a child who was a newborn, infant or young child, either healthy, febrile or measles-vaccinated (not recorded which).

Concerning this clone itself: A read error may explain this, as a much larger clone is one base away. Other DNA sequences within the sample encode an identical CDR3. Here the CDR3 reads CACDSLLGDPSLTAQLFF. CDR3 DNA: TGTGCCTGCGACTCCCTACTGGGGGACCCCTCTTTGACAGCACAACTCTTCTTT. This rearrangement joins TRDV2 to TRDJ2; TRDD3 matches 9 bases. Germline V gene data show CDR1 as GEAIGNYY and CDR2 as EKD. Trimming at V came to 7 bases and at J to 0 bases, leaving 14 bases not matched to a gene. CDR3 size: 18 residues.

As regards this clone: One base separates it from a far larger clone, so it is likely a read error. The sample holds other DNA sequences that translate to the same CDR3. In DNA, the CDR3 is TGTGCCTGCGACACCACTGGGGCGAGCTCCTGGGACACCCGACAGATGTTTTTC. Amino acid sequence: CACDTTGASSWDTRQMFF. The rearrangement joins TRDV2 to TRDJ3; 7 nucleotides agree with TRDD3. Germline lookup yields CDR1 GEAIGNYY and CDR2 EKD. The length of the CDR3 is 18 residues.